The text below deals with one T cell receptor (beta chain). Its antigen is not identified. Use of 60 Vbeta and 13 Jbeta primers characterized the PCR. TCRdb's table, derived via immunoSEQ multiplex PCR, lists solely in-frame clones and lacks some. Of 100,000 to 150,000 clones in the sample, roughly 18% are singletons; the top ten hold 2.9%. This sample is part of a study of cytomegalovirus exposure and HLA in healthy donors. The study's findings and limits: A later analysis, which compared TCR beta chains of equal frequency, found the HLA-associated ones more clonally expanded. Association of a missense DCLRE1C variant with TCR beta V- and J-gene trimming was reported in a later analysis.

The V end lost 4 bases, the J end lost 4 bases, and 20 bases lay between the germline ends. Germline CDR1 and CDR2: SGHDT and YYEEEE. This CDR3 has 16 amino acids. The receptor was derived from a female donor in good health and CMV-seropositive. The genes are TRBV5-6 and TRBJ1-2, with a weak D call TRBD1 (5 bases). Sequenced sample: PBMCs. CDR3 coding DNA: TGTGCCAGCAGCCGAGTGGGGACTCCGTCGCCCTATGGCTACACCTTC. It yields the protein CASSRVGTPSPYGYTF. The entire variable domain, with the rest obtained from reference TRBV5-6 and TRBJ1-2, is as follows: DAGVTQSPTHLIKTRGQQVTLRCSPKSGHDTVSWYQQALGQGPQFIFQYYEEEERQRGNFPDRFSGHQFPNYSSELNVNALLLGDSALYLCASSRVGTPSPYGYTFGSGTRLTVV.